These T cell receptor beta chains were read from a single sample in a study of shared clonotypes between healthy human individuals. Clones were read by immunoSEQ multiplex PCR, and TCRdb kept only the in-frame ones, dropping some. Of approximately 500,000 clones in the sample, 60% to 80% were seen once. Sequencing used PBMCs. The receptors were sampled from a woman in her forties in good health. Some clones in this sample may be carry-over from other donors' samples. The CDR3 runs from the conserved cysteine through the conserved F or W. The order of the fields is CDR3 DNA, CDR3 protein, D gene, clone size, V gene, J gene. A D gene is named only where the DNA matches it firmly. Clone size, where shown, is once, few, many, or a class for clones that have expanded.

TGTGCCAGCAGCCTACCTCAGAGCTCTGGAAACACCATATATTTT	CASSLPQSSGNTIYF	-	-	TRBV4-2	TRBJ1-3
TGTGCCAGCACCACCGGGACGGTGAATGAAAAACTGTTTTTT	CASTTGTVNEKLFF	-	-	TRBV28	TRBJ1-4
TGTGCCAGCAGCACCAGCTCTGGAAACACCATATATTTT	CASSTSSGNTIYF	-	-	TRBV9	TRBJ1-3
TGTGCCAGCAGCCTGGTGGGGGGGATCTCCTACAATGAGCAGTTCTTC	CASSLVGGISYNEQFF	TRBD2	many	TRBV7-8	TRBJ2-1
TGTGCCAGTAGTATAGGGGGTAACACTGAAGCTTTCTTT	CASSIGGNTEAFF	-	once	TRBV19	TRBJ1-1
TGTGCCAGCAGTTGGGCTAGCGGGTACAATGAGCAGTTCTTC	CASSWASGYNEQFF	TRBD2	-	TRBV6-1	TRBJ2-1
TGCGCCAGCAGTGCTCACAGGGCGGGGCAGTACTTC	CASSAHRAGQYF	-	-	TRBV10-1	TRBJ2-7
TGTGCCAGCAGCCGGAGGGGAGGGCCCTTGGGGAATCAGCCCCAGCATTTT	CASSRRGGPLGNQPQHF	-	few	TRBV2	TRBJ1-5
TGTGCCAGCAGCTTAGAAACCCGATTCCCCTACAATGAGCAGTTCTTC	CASSLETRFPYNEQFF	-	-	TRBV11-3	TRBJ2-1
TGTGCCAGTAAACGACAGGGGAACACTGAAGCTTTCTTT	CASKRQGNTEAFF	TRBD1	-	TRBV19	TRBJ1-1
TGTGCCAGCAGCCAAGCGATGAACACTGAAGCTTTCTTT	CASSQAMNTEAFF	-	-	TRBV4-2	TRBJ1-1
TGTGCCAGCAGCTTAGAGGCCACCGGCGAGCAGTACTTC	CASSLEATGEQYF	-	-	TRBV11-3	TRBJ2-7
TGTGCCATCAGTGAGTCCCCTGCGGACCCACTCGATGAGCAGTTCTTC	CAISESPADPLDEQFF	-	-	TRBV10-3	TRBJ2-1
TGTGCCAGCAGCTTAGGGGGGGCGACCCCTCAGCCCCAGCATTTT	CASSLGGATPQPQHF	-	-	TRBV5-4	TRBJ1-5
TGTGCCAGCAGCCAACAATCTACAGGGGGCTATGGCTACACCTTC	CASSQQSTGGYGYTF	TRBD1	-	TRBV7-2	TRBJ1-2
TGTGCCATCAGTTGGCGGGAGACGTATACGCAGTATTTT	CAISWRETYTQYF	TRBD2	-	TRBV10-3	TRBJ2-3
TGTGCCAGCAGCCAAGTAGGGGTGAACACTGAAGCTTTCTTT	CASSQVGVNTEAFF	-	-	TRBV9	TRBJ1-1
TGTGCCAGCAGCCCCGGGTGGGGGACCCAGTACTTC	CASSPGWGTQYF	-	-	TRBV5-4	TRBJ2-5
TGTGCCAGCAGTACAAGGGGGGGGCCCTACGAGCAGTACTTC	CASSTRGGPYEQYF	-	-	TRBV6-1	TRBJ2-7
TGTGCCTGGAGTGTACCCGGACTTGGTGGGAGTGAGCAGTTCTTC	CAWSVPGLGGSEQFF	-	-	TRBV30	TRBJ2-1
TGTGCCAGCAGCTTAGGCTTTTATGAGCAGTTCTTC	CASSLGFYEQFF	-	-	TRBV7-2	TRBJ2-1
TGTGCCAGCAGTCCCCGCGCTGAAGCTTTCTTT	CASSPRAEAFF	-	-	TRBV2	TRBJ1-1
TGTGCCAGCAGACCTCAGACAGGGCAAGGCTACACCTTC	CASRPQTGQGYTF	TRBD1	many	TRBV2	TRBJ1-2
TGTGCCAGCAGTTCCATAGGGCCCACCTACGAGCAGTACTTC	CASSSIGPTYEQYF	-	-	TRBV28	TRBJ2-7
TGTGCCAGCTCACCGGGACAGGGTTATTCAGGGGCCAACGTCCTGACTTTC	CASSPGQGYSGANVLTF	TRBD1	-	TRBV18	TRBJ2-6
TGTGCCAGTAGTATTAGCGGGGCGAACTATGGCTACACCTTC	CASSISGANYGYTF	-	-	TRBV19	TRBJ1-2
TGTGCCAGCAGCTCTAGTAGGCGAAGCACAGATACGCAGTATTTT	CASSSSRRSTDTQYF	-	-	TRBV7-2	TRBJ2-3
TGTGCCAGCTCACCAAGTCCGACTCGAGGGGAGACCCAGTACTTC	CASSPSPTRGETQYF	-	many	TRBV18	TRBJ2-5
TGTGCCATCAGGGAGAACAGGGGATCAGAGACCCAGTACTTC	CAIRENRGSETQYF	TRBD1	-	TRBV10-3	TRBJ2-5
TGTGCCAGCAGCTCGGACCTCAATTCACCCCTCCACTTT	CASSSDLNSPLHF	-	-	TRBV28	TRBJ1-6
TGTGCCAGCAGTGAAATAGCAGGTAGGGCTTTCTTT	CASSEIAGRAFF	-	-	TRBV2	TRBJ1-1